This TCR beta chain came from a study of immune evolution from preneoplasia to lung adenocarcinoma. This clone was counted a few times. Profiled with immunoSEQ multiplex PCR; TCRdb holds only in-frame clones, not every one. The data hold about 16,000 clones, with approximately 86% observed a single time. The sequence was collected from a person between 65 and 80 years old with invasive lung adenocarcinoma. Sequenced input: FFPE invasive lung adenocarcinoma tissue.

CDR3 coding DNA: TGTGCCACCAGCAGAGGCTCTGGAAACACCATATATTTT. Protein product: CATSRGSGNTIYF. This chain uses TRBV15 with TRBJ1-3; no definite D call. V lost 1 base and J 0 bases, leaving 1 base between the germline ends. The CDR3 contains 13 residues. Germline CDR1 is LNHNV and CDR2 is YYDKDF (reference sequence).